Listed below are T cell receptor beta chains from one sample, sequenced in a study of identical twins. MiXCR was run by TCRdb on the 5' RACE reads, yielding one entry per CDR3 protein. The sample contains fewer than 650,000 distinct CDR3 sequences, 7% to 7.5% of which appear only once. The same data also contributed to another study, on yellow fever vaccine responses in identical twins.

The sequencing input was PBMCs. The receptors derive from a woman under 30 in good health. The CDR3 runs from the conserved cysteine through the conserved F or W. A D gene is named only where the DNA matches it firmly. Expanded clones get a size class; other rows say once, few or many, or leave the size out.

d_call j_call v_call clone_size cdr3_aa cdr3_nt
TRBD1 TRBJ1-2 TRBV18 NA CASSPRQGAIDGYTF TGTGCCAGCTCACCGCGACAGGGGGCAATAGATGGCTACACCTTC
NA TRBJ1-5 TRBV7-8 many CASSVAANQPQHF TGTGCCAGCAGCGTGGCCGCCAATCAGCCCCAGCATTTT
NA TRBJ2-1 TRBV20-1 many CSARVGRPGWSEQFF TGCAGTGCTAGAGTTGGCAGACCCGGTTGGAGTGAGCAGTTCTTC
NA TRBJ1-2 TRBV20-1 NA CSAAASLGYGYTF TGCAGTGCCGCGGCCAGTCTCGGCTATGGCTACACCTTC
TRBD2 TRBJ2-1 TRBV5-1 many CASSLTSGGSYNEQFF TGCGCCAGCAGCTTAACTAGCGGTGGATCCTACAATGAGCAGTTCTTC
NA TRBJ1-1 TRBV7-9 NA CAAGVRGPGSEAFF TGTGCCGCCGGGGTCCGGGGCCCCGGCTCTGAAGCTTTCTTT
NA TRBJ1-2 TRBV4-1 NA CASSQEGLGYTF TGCGCCAGCAGCCAAGAGGGGCTTGGCTACACCTTC
NA TRBJ1-1 TRBV29-1 many CSVDRGGKNTEAFF TGCAGCGTTGACAGGGGAGGGAAGAACACTGAAGCTTTCTTT
TRBD2 TRBJ2-5 TRBV18 NA CASSVVAGYQETQYF TGTGCCAGCTCAGTGGTAGCGGGGTACCAAGAGACCCAGTACTTC
NA TRBJ1-1 TRBV7-9 many CASSLADRSNTEAFF TGTGCCAGCAGCTTAGCGGACCGCAGTAACACTGAAGCTTTCTTT
TRBD1 TRBJ1-6 TRBV10-2 NA CASRGQGDNSPLHF TGCGCCAGCAGAGGACAGGGGGATAATTCACCCCTCCACTTT
NA TRBJ2-7 TRBV19 NA CASSIASEYEQYF TGTGCCAGTAGTATAGCATCTGAATACGAGCAGTACTTC
NA TRBJ2-7 TRBV20-1 NA CSARDSYRGSSYEQYF TGCAGTGCTAGAGATTCATACCGGGGGTCCTCCTACGAGCAGTACTTC
NA TRBJ2-5 TRBV12-3/TRBV12-4 NA CASSLVGWGKETQYF TGTGCCAGCAGTTTAGTGGGATGGGGTAAAGAGACCCAGTACTTC
NA TRBJ1-2 TRBV28 few CASSLKPPRTENYDYTF TGTGCCAGCAGTTTGAAGCCCCCCAGGACAGAGAACTATGACTACACCTTC
NA TRBJ1-6 TRBV12-3/TRBV12-4 few CASSHRVYNSPLHF TGTGCCAGCAGTCACAGGGTGTATAATTCACCCCTCCACTTT
NA TRBJ2-7 TRBV5-1 few CASSLARKNEAYEQYF TGCGCCAGCAGCTTGGCTAGAAAAAATGAGGCCTACGAGCAGTACTTC
NA TRBJ2-3 TRBV3-1 many CASSQGSPGARDTQYF TGTGCCAGCAGCCAGGGATCTCCGGGGGCGCGTGATACGCAGTATTTT
TRBD1 TRBJ1-6 TRBV18 few CASSRTGTGSPLHF TGTGCCAGCTCACGGACAGGGACCGGTTCACCCCTCCACTTT
NA TRBJ2-2 TRBV14 few CASSQDSRREFSNTGELFF TGTGCCAGCAGCCAAGATTCCCGACGGGAATTCTCGAACACCGGGGAGCTGTTTTTT
TRBD2 TRBJ2-3 TRBV2 NA CASSGRRGGRDTQYF TGTGCCAGCAGTGGAAGGCGGGGGGGCCGGGATACGCAGTATTTT
NA TRBJ1-5 TRBV4-2 few CASSGGDLGPQHF TGTGCCAGCTCGGGGGGAGACCTCGGGCCCCAGCATTTT
TRBD2 TRBJ2-2 TRBV2 few CASTLAGETGELFF TGTGCCAGCACCCTAGCGGGAGAGACCGGGGAGCTGTTTTTT
TRBD2 TRBJ2-7 TRBV7-9 few CASSLEGSGAWEQYF TGTGCCAGCAGCTTAGAAGGTAGCGGGGCGTGGGAGCAGTACTTC
NA TRBJ2-7 TRBV5-5 few CASSQTGTAIYEQYF TGTGCCAGCAGCCAAACCGGGACCGCCATCTACGAGCAGTACTTC
TRBD2 TRBJ2-5 TRBV9 NA CASSVGLAGKETQYF TGTGCCAGCAGCGTCGGACTAGCGGGTAAAGAGACCCAGTACTTC
NA TRBJ1-4 TRBV20-1 NA CSAVLGGKLFF TGCAGTGCTGTCCTCGGGGGAAAACTGTTTTTT
NA TRBJ1-5 TRBV4-2 few CASSQGGPSNQPQHF TGTGCCAGCAGCCAAGGAGGACCTAGCAATCAGCCCCAGCATTTT
NA TRBJ2-1 TRBV5-1 many CASSFGPDNEQFF TGCGCCAGCAGCTTCGGACCCGACAATGAGCAGTTCTTC
NA TRBJ2-6 TRBV5-1 few CASSLTGVSGANVLTF TGCGCCAGCAGCTTAACAGGCGTCTCTGGGGCCAACGTCCTGACTTTC
TRBD1 TRBJ2-1 TRBV12-3/TRBV12-4 many CASSLIGQGVYNEQFF TGTGCCAGCAGTTTAATAGGACAGGGCGTCTACAATGAGCAGTTCTTC
TRBD2 TRBJ2-6 TRBV27 few CASSTAGAGANVLTF TGTGCCAGCAGTACCGCGGGGGCTGGGGCCAACGTCCTGACTTTC
NA TRBJ2-5 TRBV15 many CATSRGADPKETQYF TGTGCCACCAGCAGAGGCGCGGATCCTAAAGAGACCCAGTACTTC
TRBD2 TRBJ2-2 TRBV11-2 NA CASSSGLAGATGELFF TGTGCCAGCAGCTCGGGACTAGCGGGCGCCACCGGGGAGCTGTTTTTT
TRBD1 TRBJ2-5 TRBV20-1 many CSASLWTGGQETQYF TGCAGTGCTAGTCTTTGGACAGGGGGCCAAGAGACCCAGTACTTC
NA TRBJ2-7 TRBV20-1 many CSAAGLGHEQYF TGCAGTGCTGCGGGACTGGGGCACGAGCAGTACTTC